This is a list of T cell receptor beta chains from one sample in a study of persistence of HIV-infected CD4 T cells. TCRdb's table, derived via immunoSEQ multiplex PCR, lists solely in-frame clones and lacks some. Among approximately 7,000 clones listed, 79% were seen once. Their antigen targets remain unknown. Sequencing used CD4+ T cells sorted from PBMCs after roughly 18-hour stimulation, obtained from a patient who received antiretroviral therapy. The receptor source for this set is an adult woman with HIV who was CMV-seropositive. CDR3s include the opening cysteine and the closing phenylalanine or tryptophan. D genes are given only for firm matches. Not every row has a clone size; where given, it reads once, few, many or a size class.

D	J	size	V	length	CDR3	DNA
TRBD1	TRBJ1-4	-	TRBV7-2	16	CASSFQSGTANEKLFF	TGTGCCAGCAGTTTTCAATCCGGGACAGCTAATGAAAAACTGTTTTTT
TRBD1	TRBJ1-2	few	TRBV6-5	13	CASRKTGNYGYTF	TGTGCCAGCAGAAAGACAGGGAACTATGGCTACACCTTC
TRBD1	TRBJ1-1	-	TRBV5-4	14	CASRQQGWNTEAFF	TGTGCCAGCAGGCAACAGGGGTGGAACACTGAAGCTTTCTTT
TRBD1	TRBJ2-7	-	TRBV2	14	CASSAYRGPYEQYF	TGTGCCAGCAGTGCGTACAGGGGCCCCTACGAGCAGTACTTC
TRBD2	TRBJ2-1	-	TRBV6-1	16	CASSESGLAGVHEQFF	TGTGCCAGCAGTGAAAGTGGGCTAGCGGGAGTTCATGAGCAGTTCTTC
-	TRBJ1-3	-	TRBV7-7	16	CASSPHPGLKGNTIYF	TGTGCCAGCAGCCCCCATCCAGGGTTAAAGGGAAACACCATATATTTT
TRBD1	TRBJ2-7	few	TRBV7-2	14	CASSSPTGSYEQYF	TGTGCCAGCAGCTCCCCGACAGGGTCCTACGAGCAGTACTTC
TRBD1	TRBJ1-2	-	TRBV18	14	CASSPLDRDNGYTF	TGTGCCAGCTCACCGCTGGACAGGGACAATGGCTACACCTTC
TRBD1	TRBJ2-2	-	TRBV2	16	CASSQDRPRSTGELFF	TGTGCCAGCAGTCAGGACAGGCCGAGGAGCACCGGGGAGCTGTTTTTT
TRBD1	TRBJ1-1	-	TRBV19	16	CASSIMGQGKNTEAFF	TGTGCCAGTAGTATTATGGGACAGGGGAAGAACACTGAAGCTTTCTTT
-	TRBJ1-2	-	TRBV5-4	12	CASSLWGSGYTF	TGTGCCAGCAGCTTGTGGGGGAGTGGCTACACCTTC
-	TRBJ2-3	-	TRBV5-1	16	CASSLAKLVVTDTQYF	TGCGCCAGCAGCTTGGCGAAGCTAGTTGTAACAGATACGCAGTATTTT
-	TRBJ1-2	-	TRBV28	12	CASHRGYYGYTF	TGTGCCAGCCATCGCGGGTACTATGGCTACACCTTC